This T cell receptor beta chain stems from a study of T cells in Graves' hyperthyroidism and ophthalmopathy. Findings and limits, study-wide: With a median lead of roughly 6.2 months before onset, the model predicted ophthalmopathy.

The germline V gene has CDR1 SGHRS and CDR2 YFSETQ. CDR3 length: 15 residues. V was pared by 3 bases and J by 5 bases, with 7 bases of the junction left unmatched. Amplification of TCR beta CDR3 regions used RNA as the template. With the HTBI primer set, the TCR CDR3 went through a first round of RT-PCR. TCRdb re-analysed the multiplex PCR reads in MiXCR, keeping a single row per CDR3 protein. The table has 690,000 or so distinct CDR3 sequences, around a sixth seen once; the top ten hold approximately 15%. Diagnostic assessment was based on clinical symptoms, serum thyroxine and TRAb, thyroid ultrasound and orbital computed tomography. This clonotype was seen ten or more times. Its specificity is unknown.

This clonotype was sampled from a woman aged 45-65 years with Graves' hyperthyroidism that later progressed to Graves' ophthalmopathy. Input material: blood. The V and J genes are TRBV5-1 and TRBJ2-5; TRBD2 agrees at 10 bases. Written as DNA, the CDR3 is TGCGCCAGCAGCTCTAGCGGGGGCTCCGGGGAGACCCAGTACTTC. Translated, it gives CASSSSGGSGETQYF.